This T cell receptor beta chain was retrieved from a study of cytomegalovirus exposure and HLA in healthy donors. The PCR ran on 60 Vbeta and 13 Jbeta primers. Only in-frame clones appear in the TCRdb table, and some are missing; sequencing was by immunoSEQ multiplex PCR. The sample lists 150,000 to 200,000 clones, about 86% occurring once. The CDR3 covers 16 residues. Germline V gene data show CDR1 as SGHTA and CDR2 as FQGNSA. The clonotype was recovered from a woman in her 30s in good health and CMV-seronegative. Sequenced sample: PBMCs. This rearrangement joins TRBV7-2 to TRBJ2-5, with 7 bases matching TRBD2. The DNA end is more similar to TRBJ2-7, so the J call may be wrong. CDR3 sequence: CASSFPSSGFSYEQYF. CDR3 DNA: TGTGCCAGCAGCTTCCCTTCTAGCGGCTTCTCCTACGAGCAGTACTTC.